A single sample is the source of the 21 T cell receptor beta chains below, sequenced in a study of cytomegalovirus exposure and HLA in healthy donors. 13 Jbeta primers and 60 Vbeta primers were used for the PCR. TCRdb's copy holds only in-frame clones and misses some; the assay was immunoSEQ multiplex PCR. The record lists 90,000 to 130,000 clones, of which the ten most abundant hold roughly 3.6%. Sample: PBMCs. These TCRs come from a man younger than 45 in good health and CMV-seronegative.

The gene calls are TRBV5-6 and TRBJ2-4, with 11 bases identical to TRBD2. The germline gives CDR1 SGHDT, CDR2 YYEEEE. The CDR3 is 15 amino acids. The V gene end was trimmed by 0 bases and the J gene end by 8 bases; junction bases not matched to a gene: 4. As DNA, the CDR3 is TGTGCCAGCAGCTTGGGACTAGCGGGGAGGGACATTCAGTACTTC. Protein: CASSLGLAGRDIQYF. Combining the CDR3 with reference TRBV5-6 and TRBJ2-4 gives the whole variable domain DAGVTQSPTHLIKTRGQQVTLRCSPKSGHDTVSWYQQALGQGPQFIFQYYEEEERQRGNFPDRFSGHQFPNYSSELNVNALLLGDSALYLCASSLGLAGRDIQYFGAGTRLSVL.

V gene TRBV28 combines with J gene TRBJ2-7; possibly TRBD1 for D (5 bases). The CDR3 extends over 13 amino acids. V shed 1 base and J shed 6 bases, with 10 bases lying between them. The germline V gene encodes CDR1 MDHEN and CDR2 SYDVKM. The CDR3 DNA reads TGTGCCAGCAGTTTATTATCAGGGCGCGAGCAGTACTTC. It yields the protein CASSLLSGREQYF.

This sequence joins TRBV7-6 and TRBJ1-6; a weak D match, TRBD1 (6 bases). Germline V gene lookup returns CDR1 SGHVS and CDR2 FNYEAQ. CDR3 size: 15 residues. With 7 bases removed from V and 2 bases from J, the gap between germline ends came to 12 bases. CDR3 loop: CASTADRAYNSPLHF. Here the CDR3 DNA reads TGTGCCAGCACCGCGGACAGAGCCTATAATTCACCCCTCCACTTT. Full variable domain (missing parts from reference TRBV7-6 and TRBJ1-6): GAGVSQSPRYKVTKRGQDVALRCDPISGHVSLYWYRQALGQGPEFLTYFNYEAQQDKSGLPNDRFSAERPEGSISTLTIQRTEQRDSAMYRCASTADRAYNSPLHFGNGTRLTVT.

This CDR3 reads CASSQGYEIWGGNEQFF. The CDR3 nucleotides read TGCGCCAGCAGCCAAGGATATGAGATTTGGGGGGGCAATGAGCAGTTCTTC. The V call is TRBV4-3, the J call TRBJ2-1; 7 bases are a match to TRBD2. Germline CDR1 and CDR2: LGHNA and YSLEER. J lost 6 bases, V lost 1 base, and 12 bases had no gene match. This CDR3 is built from 17 residues.

V and J are TRBV9 and TRBJ1-2; 8 bases line up with TRBD1. Losses at the gene ends were 0 bases for V and 3 bases for J; bases not matched to a gene: 4. The CDR3 spans 15 residues. Germline CDR1 and CDR2: SGDLS and YYNGEE. This CDR3 is CASSVGAGGDYGYTF. The CDR3 nucleotides read TGTGCCAGCAGCGTAGGTGCAGGGGGCGACTATGGCTACACCTTC.

The rearrangement uses TRBV5-1 and TRBJ2-5; TRBD1 is a possible D gene (7 bases). Germline CDR1 and CDR2: SGHRS and YFSETQ. V lost 0 bases and J lost 4, with 13 bases in between. The CDR3 is made up of 15 amino acids. CDR3 nucleotide sequence: TGCGCCAGCAGCTTGGGACAGGGAGGAGGAGAGACCCAGTACTTC. It yields the protein CASSLGQGGGETQYF.

This sequence joins TRBV18 and TRBJ2-2, with TRBD2 matching 8 bases. V dropped 2 bases and J dropped 5; count of bases not matched to a gene: 7. CDR3 length: 16 amino acids. Per germline, CDR1 KGHSH and CDR2 LQKENI. Written as DNA, the CDR3 is TGTGCCAGCTCACCAGGAGGCGGGGGGCGGACCGGGGAGCTGTTTTTT. It specifies CASSPGGGGRTGELFF.

This rearrangement joins TRBV9 to TRBJ1-4; possibly TRBD1 for D (6 bases). V was clipped by 4 bases and J by 0 bases, with 13 bases between them. CDR1 and CDR2 from the germline V gene are SGDLS and YYNGEE. The CDR3 has 16 residues. CDR3 bases: TGTGCCAGCAGCCCAGAGGGACAACCAACTAATGAAAAACTGTTTTTT. Its translation: CASSPEGQPTNEKLFF.

The chain employs TRBV4-3 and TRBJ1-6; D perhaps matches TRBD1 (5 bases). Germline V gene lookup returns CDR1 LGHNA and CDR2 YSLEER. V was clipped by 0 bases and J by 10 bases, with 13 bases between them. There are 15 residues in the CDR3. The CDR3 reads CASSQDSGAGSPLHF. For the CDR3, the DNA is TGCGCCAGCAGCCAAGATAGTGGGGCGGGGTCACCCCTCCACTTT.

This chain connects TRBV2 to TRBJ1-5; D remains unclear. The germline V and J ends were trimmed by 3 bases and 6 bases, with 15 bases remaining between them. This CDR3 is 15 amino acids long. Germline loops: CDR1 SNHLY, CDR2 FYNNEI. The CDR3 loop is CASSERKAGSQPQHF. The CDR3 DNA reads TGTGCCAGCAGTGAGCGAAAGGCGGGTAGTCAGCCCCAGCATTTT.

This chain links TRBV28 with TRBJ1-1; D remains ambiguous. V lost 7 bases and J 0 bases, leaving 9 bases between the germline ends. Germline CDR1 is MDHEN and CDR2 is SYDVKM. The CDR3 runs 13 residues. For the CDR3, the DNA is TGTGCCAGCACCAACCTACTGAACACTGAAGCTTTCTTT. Translating gives CASTNLLNTEAFF.

The CDR3 reads CASSFEYGYGYTF. The DNA for the CDR3 is TGTGCCAGCAGTTTTGAGTACGGCTATGGCTACACCTTC. This chain connects TRBV27 to TRBJ1-2; D remains ambiguous. There are 13 residues in the CDR3. Trimming took 3 bases from V and 4 from J, leaving 9 bases between them. The germline CDR1 and CDR2 sequences are MNHEY and SMNVEV (reference sequence).

The chain links TRBV5-1 to TRBJ2-7, with TRBD1 identical over 9 bases. Trimming cost V 4 bases and J 4 bases; bases outside gene matches: 9. This CDR3 region has 15 residues. Germline CDR1 reads SGHRS; CDR2 reads YFSETQ. The CDR3 nucleotides are TGCGCCAGCAGCGGCGGGGGACAGGGCACTTACGAGCAGTACTTC. It is translated as CASSGGGQGTYEQYF.

V is TRBV5-1 and J is TRBJ2-7, with 7 bases identical to TRBD1. This CDR3 is 15 amino acids long. The germline gives CDR1 SGHRS, CDR2 YFSETQ. V lost 0 bases, J lost 2 bases, and 5 bases stayed unmatched. CDR3 in amino acids: CASSLGLGTAYEQYF. The CDR3 DNA follows: TGCGCCAGCAGCTTGGGACTCGGGACAGCCTACGAGCAGTACTTC.

The chain joins TRBV16 to TRBJ1-2; TRBD1 is a possible D gene (5 bases). The CDR3 runs 15 residues. The germline V gene encodes CDR1 KGHSY and CDR2 FQNENV. The ends were cut back, 0 bases at V and 7 bases at J, with 15 bases in the middle. Written as DNA, the CDR3 is TGTGCCAGCAGCCAATCTGGGGCGCGGAATGGTGGCTACACCTTC. It is translated as CASSQSGARNGGYTF. The whole variable domain, remainder taken from reference TRBV16 and TRBJ1-2, is GEEVAQTPKHLVRGEGQKAKLYCAPIKGHSYVFWYQQVLKNEFKFLISFQNENVFDETGMPKERFSAKCLPNSPCSLEIQATKLEDSAVYFCASSQSGARNGGYTFGSGTRLTVV.

The chain employs TRBV4-3 and TRBJ2-7, with D possibly matching TRBD1 (6 bases). The CDR3 runs to 15 residues. V gave up 0 bases and J gave up 4 bases, with 13 bases separating them. Per the germline V gene, CDR1 is LGHNA and CDR2 is YSLEER. CDR3: CASSQDGGQSYEQYF. The CDR3 coding sequence is TGCGCCAGCAGCCAAGATGGAGGACAGTCGTACGAGCAGTACTTC.

The chain is built from TRBV29-1 and TRBJ2-7; no firm D call. The V end was cut by 7 bases, the J end by 0 bases, with 13 bases between. The CDR3 contains 13 residues. Germline assignment: CDR1 SQVTM and CDR2 ANQGSEA. Here the CDR3 reads CSATTVLSYEQYF. The CDR3 nucleotides read TGCAGCGCCACAACAGTCCTCTCCTACGAGCAGTACTTC.

The V gene is TRBV4-3, the J gene TRBJ1-2; a weak D match, TRBD1 (6 bases). The V gene lost 1 base and the J gene lost 6 bases, with 18 bases spanning the gap. The germline gives CDR1 LGHNA, CDR2 YSLEER. This CDR3 region has 16 residues. CDR3 protein: CASSQVEAGAPHGYTF. CDR3 in DNA: TGCGCCAGCAGCCAAGTAGAAGCGGGGGCCCCCCATGGCTACACCTTC.

J is TRBJ1-1 and V is TRBV11-2, with D perhaps matching TRBD1 (5 bases). The CDR3 consists of 15 residues. Trimming shortened V by 1 base and J by 3 bases, and 12 bases separated the two germline ends. The germline V gene encodes CDR1 SGHAT and CDR2 FQNNGV. CDR3 coding DNA: TGTGCCAGCAGCTTAGTCCCGGAGGGGCACACTGAAGCTTTCTTT. Encoded protein: CASSLVPEGHTEAFF. Variable domain in full (rest from reference TRBV11-2 and TRBJ1-1): EAGVAQSPRYKIIEKRQSVAFWCNPISGHATLYWYQQILGQGPKLLIQFQNNGVVDDSQLPKDRFSAERLKGVDSTLKIQPAKLEDSAVYLCASSLVPEGHTEAFFGQGTRLTVV.

This chain connects TRBV2 to TRBJ1-5; possible D gene TRBD1, 6 bases. The CDR3 extends over 15 amino acids. Germline assignment: CDR1 SNHLY and CDR2 FYNNEI. Between the trimmed V and J ends, which lost 8 bases and 6 bases, there was a span of 20 bases. In nucleotides, the CDR3 is TGTGCCAGCGGGGGGGCGGCCAGCGCAGGTCAGCCCCAGCATTTT. As protein: CASGGAASAGQPQHF.

The J gene is TRBJ2-1, the V gene TRBV7-3; TRBD1 matches 8 bases. Germline V gene lookup returns CDR1 SGHTA and CDR2 FQGTGA. The CDR3 consists of 14 residues. J was trimmed by 6 bases and V by 3 bases; bases with no gene match: 4. DNA of the CDR3: TGTGCCAGCAGCTTGGGACAGGCGGGCAATGAGCAGTTCTTC. It codes for CASSLGQAGNEQFF. Full variable domain (remainder filled in from reference TRBV7-3 and TRBJ2-1): GAGVSQTPSNKVTEKGKYVELRCDPISGHTALYWYRQSLGQGPEFLIYFQGTGAADDSGLPNDRFFAVRPEGSVSTLKIQRTERGDSAVYLCASSLGQAGNEQFFGPGTRLTVL.